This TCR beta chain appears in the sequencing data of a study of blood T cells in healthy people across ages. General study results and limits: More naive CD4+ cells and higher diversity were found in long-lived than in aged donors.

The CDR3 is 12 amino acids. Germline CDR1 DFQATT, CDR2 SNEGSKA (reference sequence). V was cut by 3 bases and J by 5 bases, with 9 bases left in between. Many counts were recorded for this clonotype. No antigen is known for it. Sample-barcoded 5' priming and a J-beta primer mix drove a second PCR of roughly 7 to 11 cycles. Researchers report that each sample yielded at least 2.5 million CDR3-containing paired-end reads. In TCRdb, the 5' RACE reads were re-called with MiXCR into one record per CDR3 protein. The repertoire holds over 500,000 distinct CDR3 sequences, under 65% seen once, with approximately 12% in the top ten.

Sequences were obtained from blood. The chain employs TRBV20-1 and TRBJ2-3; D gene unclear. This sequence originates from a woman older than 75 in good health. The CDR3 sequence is CSASPGGDTQYF. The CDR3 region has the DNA TGCAGTGCTAGCCCCGGCGGAGATACGCAGTATTTT.